The 4 T cell receptor beta chains listed next were all sequenced from one sample in a study of blood T cell repertoires in COVID-19. Assay used: immunoSEQ multiplex PCR; TCRdb lists only in-frame clones, some missing. The sample contains about 370,000 clones, 85% to 90% of which appear only once. Input material: PBMCs or T cells enriched from blood (not recorded which). The receptors derive from a man younger than 35 who had recovered from COVID-19.

The chain uses TRBV7-8 and TRBJ1-3, with D perhaps matching TRBD1 (6 bases). This CDR3 comprises 15 residues. Germline lookup yields CDR1 SGHVS and CDR2 FQNEAQ. V lost 2 bases, J lost 3 bases, and 11 bases lay in between. The CDR3 sequence is CASSLSGALGNTIYF. CDR3 bases: TGTGCCAGCAGCTTATCAGGGGCCCTTGGAAACACCATATATTTT.

This clone has a handful of counts. The gene calls are TRBV7-8 and TRBJ1-1; 7 positions match TRBD1. Unmatched junction bases numbered 9, after V lost 5 bases and J lost 0 bases. CDR1 is SGHVS and CDR2 is FQNEAQ in the germline V gene. This CDR3 has 16 amino acids. Here the CDR3 DNA reads TGTGCCAGCAGCCTCGACAGGGTGGGCATGAACACTGAAGCTTTCTTT. Its protein is CASSLDRVGMNTEAFF.

The chain recombines TRBV3-1 (or the pseudogene TRBV3-2) with TRBJ1-4; the D is unclear. This CDR3 has 16 amino acids. Trimming stripped 1 base from V and 8 bases from J, with 17 bases between. Germline CDR1 and CDR2: LGHDT and YNNKEL (reference sequence). This chain's CDR3 is CASSQVRGGSSEKLFF. CDR3 sequence (DNA): TGTGCCAGCAGCCAAGTACGTGGAGGGTCAAGCGAAAAACTGTTTTTT.

The genes are TRBV3-1 (or the pseudogene TRBV3-2) and TRBJ1-1; the D is unclear. CDR1 LGHDT and CDR2 YNNKEL come from the germline V gene (reference sequence). V was trimmed by 0 bases and J by 6 bases, leaving 8 bases between them. The CDR3 covers 13 residues. The CDR3 protein is CASSQDLGAEAFF. The CDR3 DNA sequence: TGTGCCAGCAGCCAAGATCTAGGCGCTGAAGCTTTCTTT.